This T cell receptor (beta chain) was obtained from a study of identical twins' blood T cells. Study findings and constraints: Twin similarity might stem from environmental factors, not only genetics.

As concerns this clonotype: Its antigen remains unidentified.

The CDR3 sequence is 15 residues long. Germline CDR1 KGHSH, CDR2 LQKENI. V lost 3 bases and J lost 4, with 15 bases in between. TCR cDNA libraries came from RNA via a modified published protocol. Each TCR cDNA library carried sample-specific barcodes on both ends. MiXCR, applied by TCRdb to the 5' RACE reads, yields one record per CDR3 protein. The sample yields fewer than 450,000 distinct CDR3 sequences, over 25% seen once. The sequence derives from a woman between 18 and 55 years old in good health. Sequencing was performed on PBMCs. The chain links TRBV18 to TRBJ1-2; the D gene is possibly TRBD1 (6 bases). DNA for the CDR3: TGTGCCAGCTCACCGGCCCAGGGACAAACCTATGGCTACACCTTC. Its translation is CASSPAQGQTYGYTF.